This T cell receptor (beta chain) appears in the sequencing data of a study of blood T cell repertoires in COVID-19. Study context: T cells, B-cell-depleted T cells, or PBMCs supplied cDNA or gDNA.

Produced via immunoSEQ multiplex PCR; TCRdb's table is partial and in-frame only. Among about 280,000 clones, around 88% were seen once, and the ten largest hold roughly 14%. This TCR came from a woman in her seventies with COVID-19, enrolled during active disease. The sample was peripheral blood.

The CDR3 sequence: CASSSLNVRPGELFF. CDR3 nucleotide sequence: TGTGCCAGCAGCTCCCTGAACGTGAGGCCCGGGGAGCTGTTTTTT. This chain uses TRBV7-2 with TRBJ2-2; D is uncertain. The CDR3 spans 15 residues. CDR1 is SGHTA and CDR2 is FQGNSA in the germline V gene. V dropped 4 bases and J dropped 6 bases, with 15 bases sitting between them.